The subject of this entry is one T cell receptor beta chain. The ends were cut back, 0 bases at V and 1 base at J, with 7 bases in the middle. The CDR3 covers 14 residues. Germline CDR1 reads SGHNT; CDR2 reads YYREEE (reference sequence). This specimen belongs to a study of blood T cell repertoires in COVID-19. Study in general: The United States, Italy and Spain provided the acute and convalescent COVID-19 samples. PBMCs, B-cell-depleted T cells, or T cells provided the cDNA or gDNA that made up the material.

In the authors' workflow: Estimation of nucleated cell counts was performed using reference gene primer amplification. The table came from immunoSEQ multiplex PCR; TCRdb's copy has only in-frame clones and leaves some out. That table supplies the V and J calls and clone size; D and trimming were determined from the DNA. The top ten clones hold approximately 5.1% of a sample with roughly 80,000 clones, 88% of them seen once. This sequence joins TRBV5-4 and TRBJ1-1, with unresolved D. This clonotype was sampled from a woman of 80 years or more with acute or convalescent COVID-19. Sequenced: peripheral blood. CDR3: CASSLGRRNTEAFF. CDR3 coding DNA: TGTGCCAGCAGCTTGGGTCGCAGGAACACTGAAGCTTTCTTT.